The clone carrying this T cell receptor beta chain was seen more than once but under ten times. Its antigen is still unknown. The data were taken from a study of post-analysis software for immune sequencing data. Prepared TCR beta cDNA libraries contained unique molecular identifiers. Each batch of roughly 0.95 to 10 million T cells produced hundreds of thousands of cDNA molecules. TCRdb recomputed calls from the PCR reads with MiXCR, one row per CDR3 protein. The sample records roughly 540,000 distinct CDR3 sequences, 30% to 40% being singletons. Germline V lookup: CDR1 SGHRS, CDR2 YFSETQ. This CDR3 has 17 residues. J lost 7 bases, V lost 3 bases, and 14 bases had no gene match. Study observations and caveats: Patients with multiple sclerosis recorded significantly lower normalized Chao1 diversity than controls, the study found. F measure grouped same-batch samples tightly together. Among about 5 TRBV segments more frequent in patients than controls were TRBV5-6, TRBV5-1 and TRBV20-1.

This chain links TRBV5-1 with TRBJ2-1; 9 bases align to TRBD2. Sequencing was performed on blood. This TCR came from a girl younger than 18 with multiple sclerosis. The CDR3 is CASSSSILAGGRNEQFF. As DNA, the CDR3 is TGCGCCAGCAGCTCCTCTATCTTGGCGGGGGGGAGGAATGAGCAGTTCTTC.